Shown below are 30 T cell receptor beta chains from a single sample sequenced in a study of long-term antiretroviral therapy in people with HIV. Survey level was the resolution at which the v3.0 immunoSEQ assay ran. This table comes from immunoSEQ multiplex PCR, and its TCRdb copy is limited to in-frame clones, with some not included. The sample shows fewer than 20,000 clones, nearly 80% of them seen only once. The sequencing here drew on unsorted PBMCs, taken 0.3 years after starting antiretroviral therapy. Receptors originate from a woman aged 45-65 years with HIV.

Concerning this clone: Other DNA sequences in this sample translate to the same CDR3. The rearrangement links TRBV18 to TRBJ1-5; 8 bases line up with TRBD1. Germline V gene data show CDR1 as KGHSH and CDR2 as LQKENI. The J segment lost 1 base and the V segment lost 3 bases, leaving 5 bases of the junction unmatched. This CDR3 region has 16 residues. The CDR3 DNA reads TGTGCCAGCTCACCGGACAGGGCAGACAGCAATCAGCCCCAGCATTTT. Amino acids: CASSPDRADSNQPQHF.

This chain uses TRBV30 with TRBJ1-1, with D possibly TRBD1 on 5 matching bases. V was pared by 4 bases and J by 0 bases, with 18 bases between. Germline CDR1 reads GTSNPN; CDR2 reads SVGIG (reference sequence). This CDR3 is 16 amino acids long. This CDR3 is CAWKPGTEYMNTEAFF. CDR3 DNA sequence: TGTGCCTGGAAGCCCGGGACGGAATACATGAACACTGAAGCTTTCTTT.

CDR3 amino acids: CASTLSGSGDTQYF. DNA of the CDR3: TGTGCCAGTACCCTTAGCGGGTCAGGAGATACGCAGTATTTT. The chain couples TRBV19 to TRBJ2-3, with 7 bases aligning to TRBD2. The V and J ends lost 7 bases and 5 bases, in that order; junction bases with no gene match: 9. Germline CDR1 LNHDA, CDR2 SQIVND (reference sequence). The CDR3 is 14 residues long.

The chain uses TRBV18 and TRBJ1-2; D is possibly TRBD1 (6 bases). CDR3 length: 14 residues. In germline, CDR1 is KGHSH, CDR2 LQKENI. Trimming left V 8 bases short and J 3 bases short, with 16 bases between. The CDR3 is CASTRNRDDYGYTF. The CDR3 DNA reads as TGTGCCAGCACCAGAAACAGGGATGACTATGGCTACACCTTC.

V gene TRBV7-6 combines with J gene TRBJ2-2; possibly TRBD2 for D (6 bases). Germline CDR1 reads SGHVS; CDR2 reads FNYEAQ. V was pared by 5 bases and J by 2 bases, with 27 bases between. CDR3 length: 20 residues. CDR3 loop: CASSPHPGLARPDNTGELFF. As DNA, the CDR3 is TGTGCCAGCAGCCCCCACCCGGGACTGGCTCGTCCTGACAACACCGGGGAGCTGTTTTTT.

This clone was recorded once. The genes are TRBV6-4 and TRBJ1-2; maybe TRBD1 (6 bases). Germline V gene lookup returns CDR1 MRHNA and CDR2 SNTAGT. This CDR3 has 16 residues. Between the trimmed V and J ends, which lost 3 bases and 6 bases, there was a span of 20 bases. The chain's CDR3 is CASSESGTLGRNGYTF. CDR3 bases: TGTGCCAGCAGTGAATCCGGGACACTAGGGAGGAATGGCTACACCTTC.

V and J are TRBV5-8 and TRBJ2-5, with D possibly TRBD1 on 5 matching bases. Germline V gene data show CDR1 as SGHTS and CDR2 as YDEGEE. The CDR3 covers 17 residues. Deletions cut 3 bases from V and 2 bases from J, with 20 bases between. CDR3 in DNA: TGTGCCAGCAGCTCGGGTTTGTTAGGGGCCCAACAAGAGACCCAGTACTTC. Translation gives CASSSGLLGAQQETQYF.

The chain employs TRBV9 and TRBJ1-1; 9 nucleotides line up with TRBD1. The trim removed 0 bases at V and 5 bases at J, leaving 8 bases unmatched. The CDR3 loop spans 16 amino acids. Germline V CDR1 and CDR2: SGDLS, YYNGEE. The CDR3 DNA follows: TGTGCCAGCAGCGTAGGCCCTGGGACAGGGCGAACTGAAGCTTTCTTT. It is translated as CASSVGPGTGRTEAFF. Using reference TRBV9 and TRBJ1-1 for the parts outside the CDR3, the full variable domain is DSGVTQTPKHLITATGQRVTLRCSPRSGDLSVYWYQQSLDQGLQFLIQYYNGEERAKGNILERFSAQQFPDLHSELNLSSLELGDSALYFCASSVGPGTGRTEAFFGQGTRLTVV.

The rearrangement links TRBV27 to TRBJ1-4; no clear D gene. Trimming cost V 2 bases and J 0 bases, with 16 bases left between them. Germline CDR1 and CDR2: MNHEY and SMNVEV (reference sequence). This CDR3 region has 18 residues. The CDR3 spells CASSLNPWAGTTNEKLFF. DNA of the CDR3: TGTGCCAGCAGTTTAAACCCCTGGGCAGGAACAACTAATGAAAAACTGTTTTTT.

The chain recombines TRBV9 with TRBJ2-2; 8 bases align to TRBD1. The CDR3 runs to 20 residues. V shed 0 bases and J 1 base; nucleotides not matched to a gene: 14. The germline CDR1 and CDR2 sequences are SGDLS and YYNGEE. The CDR3 spells CASSVGLLELGTGNTGELFF. Written as DNA, the CDR3 is TGTGCCAGCAGCGTAGGGCTTTTGGAGCTAGGGACAGGGAACACCGGGGAGCTGTTTTTT.

The gene calls are TRBV7-9 and TRBJ2-6; D remains unclear. V was pared by 5 bases and J by 0 bases, with 14 bases between. The germline CDR1 and CDR2 sequences are SEHNR and FQNEAQ (reference sequence). This CDR3 is built from 17 residues. CDR3 sequence: CASSTKTSLSGANVLTF. For the CDR3, the DNA is TGTGCCAGCAGCACGAAGACAAGCCTCTCTGGGGCCAACGTCCTGACTTTC.

The V gene is TRBV6-5, the J gene TRBJ1-6, with D hard to call. The CDR3 has 16 amino acids. With 4 bases removed from V and 7 bases from J, the gap between germline ends came to 17 bases. Germline V gene lookup returns CDR1 MNHEY and CDR2 SVGAGI. CDR3 bases: TGTGCCAGCAGTTCCCTTCTCGTACAGAGAAATTCACCCCTCCACTTT. It yields the protein CASSSLLVQRNSPLHF.

On this clone: The CDR3 end shows no conserved phenylalanine or tryptophan, and so a read error is likely. The chain carries TRBV10-2 and TRBJ1-1, with D perhaps matching TRBD1 (5 bases). CDR3 length: 12 amino acids. The V end was cut by 2 bases, the J end by 6 bases, with 7 bases between. The germline V gene encodes CDR1 WSHSY and CDR2 SAAADI. The CDR3 DNA is TGCGCCAGCAGTGAGGGGGGTCCTGAAGCTTTCCTT. This gives the protein CASSEGGPEAFL.

This clone was recorded a few times. The J gene is TRBJ1-4, the V gene TRBV30; TRBD1 might be the D (5 bases). The CDR3 is made up of 12 amino acids. The germline CDR1 and CDR2 sequences are GTSNPN and SVGIG (reference sequence). The V and J ends lost 0 bases and 6 bases respectively, with 5 bases between them. CDR3 nucleotides: TGTGCCTGGAGTGTAGGGGATGAAAAACTGTTTTTT. Amino acids: CAWSVGDEKLFF.

The chain is built from TRBV18 and TRBJ2-5; TRBD2 aligns across 9 bases. V dropped 0 bases and J dropped 5; count of bases not matched to a gene: 10. This CDR3 contains 17 residues. In germline, CDR1 is KGHSH, CDR2 LQKENI. The CDR3 is CASSPPSLGLAGETQYF. CDR3 DNA: TGTGCCAGCTCACCACCGTCCTTGGGACTAGCCGGGGAGACCCAGTACTTC.

The chain combines TRBV6-1 with TRBJ1-5; 10 bases are a match to TRBD1. The germline CDR1 and CDR2 sequences are MNHNS and SASEGT. This CDR3 has 17 amino acids. Trimming took 2 bases from V and 1 from J; bases not matched to a gene: 5. As DNA, the CDR3 is TGTGCCAGCAGTGAATTTGGGGGACAGGGGAGCAATCAGCCCCAGCATTTT. It codes for CASSEFGGQGSNQPQHF.

This chain joins TRBV7-8 and TRBJ1-4; a weak D match, TRBD1 (5 bases). The CDR3 runs 19 residues. The V and J ends lost 5 bases and 9 bases respectively, with 31 bases between them. Germline V gene sequence: CDR1 SGHVS, CDR2 FQNEAQ. CDR3 protein: CASSTVVGTPTKGPQKLFF. CDR3 nucleotide sequence: TGTGCCAGCAGCACAGTGGTCGGGACTCCGACCAAAGGCCCCCAAAAACTGTTTTTT. Drawing the rest from reference TRBV7-8 and TRBJ1-4, the complete variable domain is GAGVSQSPRYKVAKRGQDVALRCDPISGHVSLFWYQQALGQGPEFLTYFQNEAQLDKSGLPSDRFFAERPEGSVSTLKIQRTQQEDSAVYLCASSTVVGTPTKGPQKLFFGSGTQLSVL.

This chain uses TRBV2 with TRBJ2-2; no reliable D call. V lost 6 bases and J lost 1, with 6 bases in between. The germline V gene has CDR1 SNHLY and CDR2 FYNNEI. There are 13 residues in the CDR3. DNA for the CDR3: TGTGCCAGCAGCGGACGGAACACCGGGGAGCTGTTTTTT. It encodes CASSGRNTGELFF.

The chain uses TRBV30 and TRBJ1-3, with D perhaps TRBD1 (5 bases). This CDR3 comprises 13 residues. Per germline, CDR1 GTSNPN and CDR2 SVGIG (reference sequence). V was pared by 3 bases and J by 4 bases, with 10 bases between. This CDR3 reads CAWRGDSGNTIYF. CDR3 in DNA: TGTGCCTGGAGGGGGGACTCGGGAAACACCATATATTTT. Full variable domain (missing parts from reference TRBV30 and TRBJ1-3): SQTIHQWPATLVQPVGSPLSLECTVEGTSNPNLYWYRQAAGRGLQLLFYSVGIGQISSEVPQNLSASRPQDRQFILSSKKLLLSDSGFYLCAWRGDSGNTIYFGEGSWLTVV.

The CDR3 DNA follows: TGTGCCTGGAGTGTATGGGACAGGCTCTCTGGAAACACCATATATTTT. Amino acid sequence: CAWSVWDRLSGNTIYF. The gene calls are TRBV30 and TRBJ1-3; TRBD1 agrees at 8 bases. The CDR3 covers 16 residues. V was clipped by 0 bases and J by 0 bases; unmatched bases: 4. Germline V gene sequence: CDR1 GTSNPN, CDR2 SVGIG (reference sequence).

This clone was counted a few times. The chain links TRBV4-1 to TRBJ2-1; either TRBD1 or TRBD2 may fit D (6 bases each). The germline V gene encodes CDR1 MGHRA and CDR2 YSYEKL. This CDR3 comprises 13 residues. V dropped 0 bases and J dropped 8 bases, with 8 bases sitting between them. Here the CDR3 DNA reads TGCGCCAGCAGCCAAGAAGGGGGGTATGAGCAGTTCTTC. Amino acids: CASSQEGGYEQFF.

The chain couples TRBV7-9 to TRBJ2-3; D gene uncertain. Trimming pared 2 bases from V and 5 bases from J, leaving 11 bases between. This CDR3 is 14 amino acids long. Germline CDR1 SEHNR, CDR2 FQNEAQ (reference sequence). CDR3 sequence: CASSLRTGRDTQYF. CDR3 DNA sequence: TGTGCCAGCAGCTTAAGAACGGGCCGAGATACGCAGTATTTT.

The chain combines TRBV5-6 with TRBJ1-1; 7 bases line up with TRBD1. The CDR3 covers 14 residues. J lost 4 bases, V lost 4 bases, and 7 bases had no gene match. Germline CDR1 and CDR2: SGHDT and YYEEEE. CDR3 DNA: TGTGCCAGCAGCAGACAGGGCCGGGGCACTGAAGCTTTCTTT. Amino acids: CASSRQGRGTEAFF.

CDR3: CASSLFRDEKLFF. The CDR3 nucleotides are TGTGCCAGCAGCTTGTTCAGGGATGAAAAACTGTTTTTT. V gene TRBV5-6 combines with J gene TRBJ1-4; a weak D match, TRBD1 (5 bases). Germline V gene lookup returns CDR1 SGHDT and CDR2 YYEEEE. The length of the CDR3 is 13 residues. The V end lost 1 base, the J end lost 6 bases, and 7 bases lay between the germline ends. Complete variable domain (other parts from reference TRBV5-6 and TRBJ1-4): DAGVTQSPTHLIKTRGQQVTLRCSPKSGHDTVSWYQQALGQGPQFIFQYYEEEERQRGNFPDRFSGHQFPNYSSELNVNALLLGDSALYLCASSLFRDEKLFFGSGTQLSVL.

This clone was found once. This sequence joins TRBV4-2 and TRBJ2-1, with D perhaps TRBD1 or TRBD2 (5 bases each). The CDR3 contains 14 residues. Trimming took off 2 bases at V and 11 bases at J, with 16 bases between the two ends. The germline CDR1 and CDR2 sequences are LGHNA and YNFKEQ. In DNA, the CDR3 is TGTGCCAGCAGCCAAACCCGCCGGGACGGAAAGCAGTTCTTC. Translation: CASSQTRRDGKQFF.

There are a few counts of this clone. The chain uses TRBV10-1 and TRBJ1-2; D not resolved. The length of the CDR3 is 11 residues. V lost 9 bases and J lost 8, with 13 bases in between. CDR1 is WNHNN and CDR2 is SYGVQD in the germline V gene (reference sequence). This CDR3 reads CARGDAGGYTF. The CDR3 DNA reads TGCGCCAGAGGCGACGCTGGAGGCTACACCTTC.

The chain employs TRBV5-1 and TRBJ2-3, with D unresolved. This CDR3 has 16 residues. Deletions cut 0 bases from V and 0 bases from J, with 11 bases between. Germline V gene sequence: CDR1 SGHRS, CDR2 YFSETQ. The CDR3 DNA follows: TGCGCCAGCAGCTTGGGTGGCACCCAAAGCACAGATACGCAGTATTTT. This gives the protein CASSLGGTQSTDTQYF.

The rearrangement links TRBV10-2 to TRBJ2-3, with 9 bases fitting TRBD2. Trimming took 2 bases from V and 3 from J; bases not matched to a gene: 9. Germline V gene sequence: CDR1 WSHSY, CDR2 SAAADI. This CDR3 region has 17 residues. CDR3 nucleotide sequence: TGCGCCAGCAGTGAGGGTGCGGGCGGGGGGGTGACAGATACGCAGTATTTT. It yields the protein CASSEGAGGGVTDTQYF.

The chain couples TRBV19 to TRBJ2-6; D call uncertain. Trimming removed 7 bases at V and 1 base at J, with 11 bases between. The CDR3 covers 15 residues. The V gene's germline CDR1 is LNHDA and CDR2 SQIVND (reference sequence). CDR3 amino acids: CASKSGGSGANVLTF. CDR3 nucleotides: TGTGCCAGTAAGTCAGGCGGTTCTGGGGCCAACGTCCTGACTTTC. Full variable domain (missing parts from reference TRBV19 and TRBJ2-6): DGGITQSPKYLFRKEGQNVTLSCEQNLNHDAMYWYRQDPGQGLRLIYYSQIVNDFQKGDIAEGYSVSREKKESFPLTVTSAQKNPTAFYLCASKSGGSGANVLTFGAGSRLTVL.

The sample holds one count of this clone. The rearrangement joins TRBV18 to TRBJ2-3; TRBD2 agrees at 10 bases. The length of the CDR3 is 19 residues. V trimming: 3 bases; J trimming: 1 base; junction bases outside the gene matches: 13. Germline V gives CDR1 KGHSH, CDR2 LQKENI. The CDR3 DNA reads as TGTGCCAGCTCACCGCGGGAGACTAGCGGGCGATCGGGCACAGATACGCAGTATTTT. Translating gives CASSPRETSGRSGTDTQYF.